This TCR beta chain was profiled in a study of blood T cell repertoires in COVID-19. About the study: There were acute and convalescent COVID-19 samples, and they came from the United States, Italy and Spain. Nucleic acid was either cDNA or gDNA, and it came from T cells, B-cell-depleted T cells, or PBMCs.

Losses at the gene ends were 5 bases for V and 11 bases for J; bases not matched to a gene: 9. The CDR3 totals 14 residues. The germline gives CDR1 MNHEY, CDR2 SVGAGI. Per the authors' pipeline: Nucleated cell counts were estimated from reference gene primer amplification. Clones were sequenced by immunoSEQ multiplex PCR, and TCRdb holds only the in-frame ones, with some missing. Clone size and V and J calls were adopted from that table, with D and trimming inferred from the DNA. The sample has approximately 80,000 clones; over 80% are singletons. The clonotype was recovered from a woman in her 70s with acute or convalescent COVID-19. Sequencing was performed on peripheral blood. The chain employs TRBV6-5 and TRBJ2-7; the match to TRBD2 covers 13 bases. CDR3 in DNA: TGTGCCAGCAGTCCCTCCGGGACTAGCGGGAAGGAGTACTTC. This encodes CASSPSGTSGKEYF.